The rows below give T cell receptor beta chains drawn from one sample of a study of Ad26.COV2.S vaccination and SARS-CoV-2 variants. Some clones are missing from TCRdb's copy, which holds only in-frame ones; the method was immunoSEQ multiplex PCR. The sample has hundreds of thousands of clones, 80% to 90% seen once; the top ten hold over 1.3%. Sequenced here: peripheral blood, sampled in a trial of Ad26.COV2.S vaccine versus placebo. These TCRs come from a person aged 18-65 years who received the Ad26.COV2.S COVID-19 vaccine or a placebo. CDR3s include the opening cysteine and the closing phenylalanine or tryptophan. The D gene is left open where the match is weak. Clone sizes are given selectively: once, few, many, or a class where the clone is expanded.

CDR3: CASSPAPNQPQHF
DNA: TGTGCCAGCAGCCCAGCCCCCAATCAGCCCCAGCATTTT
J: TRBJ1-5
D: -
size: few
V: TRBV3-1/TRBV3-2

CDR3: CASADRNDLYGYTF
DNA: TGTGCCAGCGCGGACAGGAATGACCTCTATGGCTACACCTTC
J: TRBJ1-2
D: TRBD1
size: once
V: TRBV7-9

CDR3: CASSVSRDTDTQYF
DNA: TGTGCCAGCAGCGTAAGTAGGGACACAGATACGCAGTATTTT
J: TRBJ2-3
D: -
size: -
V: TRBV9

CDR3: CASSRLAENYEQYF
DNA: TGCGCCAGCAGCCGACTAGCGGAGAACTACGAGCAGTACTTC
J: TRBJ2-7
D: TRBD2
size: -
V: TRBV10-2

CDR3: CASSLVEARGPQHF
DNA: TGTGCCAGCAGCTTAGTAGAGGCGCGGGGGCCCCAGCATTTT
J: TRBJ1-5
D: -
size: -
V: TRBV7-2

CDR3: CASRTIAGDYNEQFF
DNA: TGCGCCAGCAGGACTATAGCGGGGGACTACAATGAGCAGTTCTTC
J: TRBJ2-1
D: TRBD2
size: -
V: TRBV5-1

CDR3: CASSFQGISEKLFF
DNA: TGTGCCAGTAGTTTCCAAGGGATCAGCGAAAAACTGTTTTTT
J: TRBJ1-4
D: -
size: few
V: TRBV19

CDR3: CASSVDRGDYGYTF
DNA: TGTGCCAGTAGTGTGGACAGGGGGGACTATGGCTACACCTTC
J: TRBJ1-2
D: TRBD1
size: -
V: TRBV19

CDR3: CASSPQGDYEQYF
DNA: TGTGCCAGCTCACCACAGGGGGATTACGAGCAGTACTTC
J: TRBJ2-7
D: -
size: -
V: TRBV18

CDR3: CASRRTAGDNEQFF
DNA: TGCGCCAGCAGGAGGACCGCGGGGGACAATGAGCAGTTCTTC
J: TRBJ2-1
D: TRBD2
size: -
V: TRBV5-1

CDR3: CASSPDRGYGYTF
DNA: TGTGCCAGCAGCCCCGACAGGGGATATGGCTACACCTTC
J: TRBJ1-2
D: TRBD1
size: -
V: TRBV7-3

CDR3: CASSRGTGDSGANVLTF
DNA: TGTGCCAGTAGCCGCGGGACAGGGGATTCTGGGGCCAACGTCCTGACTTTC
J: TRBJ2-6
D: TRBD1
size: -
V: TRBV19

CDR3: CASSQDPPAATNEKLFF
DNA: TGTGCCAGCAGCCAAGATCCTCCGGCAGCAACTAATGAAAAACTGTTTTTT
J: TRBJ1-4
D: -
size: -
V: TRBV3-1/TRBV3-2

CDR3: CASSQEYAGAYEQYF
DNA: TGTGCCAGCAGCCAAGAATACGCGGGTGCCTACGAGCAGTACTTC
J: TRBJ2-7
D: -
size: -
V: TRBV4-2

CDR3: CAISEEYVSGNTIYF
DNA: TGTGCCATCAGTGAGGAGTATGTCTCTGGAAACACCATATATTTT
J: TRBJ1-3
D: -
size: -
V: TRBV10-3

CDR3: CASSQAEGTSNNEQFF
DNA: TGTGCCAGCAGCCAAGCCGAGGGGACTAGCAACAACGAGCAGTTCTTC
J: TRBJ2-1
D: TRBD2
size: -
V: TRBV4-2

CDR3: CASRWGPNTEAFF
DNA: TGTGCCAGCAGGTGGGGGCCTAACACTGAAGCTTTCTTT
J: TRBJ1-1
D: -
size: -
V: TRBV6-5

CDR3: CASRKSGGTYNEQFF
DNA: TGTGCCAGCAGGAAGAGCGGGGGGACCTACAATGAGCAGTTCTTC
J: TRBJ2-1
D: TRBD2
size: -
V: TRBV5-4

CDR3: CASSLSGGNSPLHF
DNA: TGTGCCAGCAGCTTATCAGGGGGCAATTCACCCCTCCACTTT
J: TRBJ1-6
D: TRBD1
size: -
V: TRBV11-2

CDR3: CASSQVTGEAQYF
DNA: TGTGCCAGCAGCCAAGTAACCGGTGAGGCCCAGTACTTC
J: TRBJ2-5
D: -
size: -
V: TRBV3-1/TRBV3-2

CDR3: CAWRHRVQGGYTF
DNA: TGTGCCTGGAGGCACAGGGTCCAAGGAGGCTACACCTTC
J: TRBJ1-2
D: -
size: -
V: TRBV30

CDR3: CAITGTNIYEQYF
DNA: TGTGCCATCACCGGGACAAACATCTACGAGCAGTACTTC
J: TRBJ2-7
D: -
size: -
V: TRBV10-3

CDR3: CASSLLRDRVYQPQHF
DNA: TGTGCCAGCAGCCTTCTCCGGGACAGGGTCTATCAGCCCCAGCATTTT
J: TRBJ1-5
D: TRBD1
size: -
V: TRBV6-2/TRBV6-3

CDR3: CASSKSLAGGRPYNEQFF
DNA: TGTGCCAGCAGCAAAAGTTTAGCGGGGGGGCGCCCCTACAATGAGCAGTTCTTC
J: TRBJ2-1
D: -
size: -
V: TRBV21-1

CDR3: CASSLPTNEKLFF
DNA: TGCGCCAGCAGCCTCCCGACAAATGAAAAACTGTTTTTT
J: TRBJ1-4
D: -
size: -
V: TRBV5-1

CDR3: CATSRGYNEQFF
DNA: TGTGCCACCAGCAGGGGGTACAATGAGCAGTTCTTC
J: TRBJ2-1
D: -
size: -
V: TRBV15

CDR3: CASSYSREAFF
DNA: TGTGCCAGCAGTTACTCGAGGGAAGCTTTCTTT
J: TRBJ1-1
D: -
size: -
V: TRBV6-2/TRBV6-3

CDR3: CAIRIGDRPNSPLHF
DNA: TGTGCCATCAGGATAGGGGACCGTCCTAATTCACCCCTCCACTTT
J: TRBJ1-6
D: -
size: -
V: TRBV10-3

CDR3: CSEGQGVTDTQYF
DNA: TGCAGCGAAGGACAGGGGGTTACAGATACGCAGTATTTT
J: TRBJ2-3
D: TRBD1
size: -
V: TRBV29-1

CDR3: CASSPGQGASYLNQPQHF
DNA: TGTGCCAGTTCTCCGGGACAGGGGGCCTCCTACTTGAATCAGCCCCAGCATTTT
J: TRBJ1-5
D: TRBD1
size: few
V: TRBV19

CDR3: CASSLLGTGDTQYF
DNA: TGCGCCAGCAGCCTCCTGGGAACGGGAGATACGCAGTATTTT
J: TRBJ2-3
D: -
size: -
V: TRBV4-1

CDR3: CASSFGLETGELFF
DNA: TGTGCCAGCAGTTTCGGACTAGAGACCGGGGAGCTGTTTTTT
J: TRBJ2-2
D: TRBD2
size: -
V: TRBV6-5

CDR3: CASNPEGETQYF
DNA: TGTGCCAGCAACCCTGAGGGAGAGACCCAGTACTTC
J: TRBJ2-5
D: -
size: -
V: TRBV7-9

CDR3: CASSLRQGRGEQYF
DNA: TGTGCCAGCAGTTTAAGACAGGGAAGAGGCGAGCAGTACTTC
J: TRBJ2-7
D: TRBD1
size: -
V: TRBV27

CDR3: CASSLARGGYNEQFF
DNA: TGTGCCAGCTCCCTTGCGCGGGGGGGGTACAATGAGCAGTTCTTC
J: TRBJ2-1
D: TRBD2
size: -
V: TRBV18

CDR3: CASSPERGANIQYF
DNA: TGTGCCAGCAGCCCAGAACGGGGGGCCAACATTCAGTACTTC
J: TRBJ2-4
D: -
size: -
V: TRBV9

CDR3: CASSSNTEAFF
DNA: TGTGCCAGCAGTTCGAACACTGAAGCTTTCTTT
J: TRBJ1-1
D: -
size: -
V: TRBV2

CDR3: CASSESTGTGQPQHF
DNA: TGCGCCAGCAGTGAGTCGACAGGGACGGGACAGCCCCAGCATTTT
J: TRBJ1-5
D: TRBD1
size: -
V: TRBV10-2

CDR3: CASSPNDRGSPLHF
DNA: TGTGCCAGCAGCCCCAACGACAGGGGATCACCCCTCCACTTT
J: TRBJ1-6
D: TRBD1
size: -
V: TRBV7-2

CDR3: CASSERDRGFGYTF
DNA: TGTGCCAGCAGTGAGCGGGACAGGGGGTTTGGCTACACCTTC
J: TRBJ1-2
D: TRBD1
size: -
V: TRBV2